These T cell receptor beta chains were read from a single sample in a study of blood T cells in healthy people across ages. TCRdb re-derived calls from the 5' RACE reads in MiXCR, one entry per CDR3 protein. Of roughly 700,000 distinct CDR3 sequences listed, 25% are singletons. These same records also appear under a second study, on T cells of mothers and their children.

The sequenced sample consisted of blood. The receptors derive from a boy aged 10-17 years in good health. Each CDR3 is given with its conserved first and last residue. D genes are given only for firm matches. Where a row states a size, it is once, few, many or the class of an expanded clone; other rows omit it.

.,TRBV12-3/TRBV12-4,TRBJ1-1,.,TGTGCCAGCAGTTTAGGTGGGGGTTTGGGCACTGAAGCTTTCTTT,CASSLGGGLGTEAFF
.,TRBV20-1,TRBJ2-7,.,TGCAGTGCTAGAGCCTACGGACAGAGATACGAGCAGTACTTC,CSARAYGQRYEQYF
.,TRBV14,TRBJ2-1,.,TGTGCCAGCAGCTTGCCCAAAGGGGTCTACAATGAGCAGTTCTTC,CASSLPKGVYNEQFF
.,TRBV14,TRBJ1-3,.,TGTGCCAGCGCTGAGGACGGCAACTCTGGAAACACCATATATTTT,CASAEDGNSGNTIYF
.,TRBV4-1,TRBJ2-5,once,TGCGCCAGCAGCCAAGACGGACTGAACGGGGAGCAGTACTTC,CASSQDGLNGEQYF
.,TRBV5-4,TRBJ2-2,few,TGTGCCAGCAGCTTGGGTGGTAGTTCAACCGGGGAGCTGTTTTTT,CASSLGGSSTGELFF
.,TRBV7-9,TRBJ2-5,.,TGTGCCAGCAGCTTAGGGGACGACCGGGAAGAGACCCAGTACTTC,CASSLGDDREETQYF
TRBD1,TRBV27,TRBJ1-2,.,TGTGCCAGCAGTCCCACAGGGGCCTTCGGCTACACCTTC,CASSPTGAFGYTF
TRBD1,TRBV27,TRBJ1-2,.,TGTGCCAGCAGGGGACAGTCTGGCTACACCTTC,CASRGQSGYTF
TRBD1,TRBV29-1,TRBJ2-3,.,TGCAGCGTTCTAGGGGGCTCTGGAACAACTAGCACAGATACGCAGTATTTT,CSVLGGSGTTSTDTQYF
TRBD1,TRBV29-1,TRBJ2-5,.,TGCAGCGTTGAAGATGGCAGGGGGCTGACCCAGTACTTC,CSVEDGRGLTQYF
TRBD2,TRBV12-3/TRBV12-4,TRBJ2-5,.,TGTGCCAGCAGAAAAGCGGGAGGCTCAGAGACCCAGTACTTC,CASRKAGGSETQYF
.,TRBV27,TRBJ2-1,.,TGTGCCGCCGGGGGAAGCTCCTACAATGAGCAGTTCTTC,CAAGGSSYNEQFF
TRBD1,TRBV7-8,TRBJ2-1,few,TGTGCCAGCAGCTTAGCGCCAGGGGGCTCCTACAATGAGCAGTTCTTC,CASSLAPGGSYNEQFF
.,TRBV29-1,TRBJ1-3,.,TGCAGCGTTAAGGTTCCCACTGGAAACACCATATATTTT,CSVKVPTGNTIYF
TRBD1,TRBV28,TRBJ1-2,many,TGTGCCGGCAGTTTGCCCCCCGACAGGGGAATACGGGGCTACACCTTC,CAGSLPPDRGIRGYTF
TRBD1,TRBV28,TRBJ1-2,few,TGTGCCAGCAGTCCGGGACAGGGGGTATTCTATGGCTACACCTTC,CASSPGQGVFYGYTF
.,TRBV7-9,TRBJ1-3,.,TGTGCCAGCAGCTTAGCCACAGGGCCTGGAAACACCATATATTTT,CASSLATGPGNTIYF
TRBD2,TRBV27,TRBJ2-1,few,TGTGCCAGCAGTCGCGCTCTAGCGGGAGCGGGAGATGAGCAGTTCTTC,CASSRALAGAGDEQFF
.,TRBV20-1,TRBJ2-1,.,TGCAGTGCTAATCAGAGGGGGGGGGCCAACAATGAGCAGTTCTTC,CSANQRGGANNEQFF
.,TRBV4-2,TRBJ2-2,.,TGTGCCAGCAGCCAAGGCGAGGCCCGGGGGGAGCTGTTTTTT,CASSQGEARGELFF
.,TRBV4-1,TRBJ2-2,once,TGCGCCAGCAGCCAAGACCGGGCTATCTTAACCGGGGAGCTGTTTTTT,CASSQDRAILTGELFF
TRBD1,TRBV29-1,TRBJ1-3,few,TGCAGCGTTGTCCTATTAGACAGGGAAGGAAACACCATATATTTT,CSVVLLDREGNTIYF
.,TRBV28,TRBJ2-1,.,TGTGCCAGCAGTTTATACAGAGGCTCCTACAATGAGCAGTTCTTC,CASSLYRGSYNEQFF
.,TRBV28,TRBJ1-1,.,TGTGCCACAGGCCCTGAAGCTTTCTTT,CATGPEAFF
.,TRBV6-6,TRBJ1-1,.,TGTGCCAGCAGCCGGGACCTCAATCGGGCTTTCTTT,CASSRDLNRAFF
TRBD2,TRBV2,TRBJ2-1,.,TGTGCCAGCAGTGAAGCTAGCGGGGCCGGGGGGGAGCAGTTCTTC,CASSEASGAGGEQFF